This TCR beta chain was recovered during a study of blood T cells in healthy people across ages. This clonotype was counted ten times or more. For the second PCR, which ran for roughly 7 to 11 cycles, a sample-barcoded 5' primer and a J-beta primer mix were used. Individual samples furnished no less than 3 million CDR3-containing paired-end reads apiece. TCRdb reprocessed the 5' RACE reads with MiXCR, giving one entry per CDR3 protein. In the table there are under 850,000 distinct CDR3 sequences, approximately 35% of which are singletons. The CDR3 runs to 13 residues. V was pared by 5 bases and J by 6 bases, with 9 bases of the junction left unmatched. Germline-derived CDR1 and CDR2 are DFQATT and SNEGSKA (reference sequence).

The chain is built from TRBV20-1 and TRBJ2-7; 8 bases map to TRBD1. This TCR derives from a man between 18 and 35 years old in good health. The sample taken for sequencing was blood. CDR3 amino acids: CSAGRTGYSEQYF. In DNA form, the CDR3 reads TGCAGTGCTGGCCGGACAGGGTACTCCGAGCAGTACTTC.